This T cell receptor (beta chain) originates from a study of T cells in Graves' hyperthyroidism and ophthalmopathy. This clonotype turned up a few times. What it recognizes is unknown. Trimming stripped 1 base from V and 7 bases from J, with 14 bases between. Per the germline V gene, CDR1 is SGHRS and CDR2 is YFSETQ. The CDR3 consists of 15 residues. Broader study findings: In validation, the model predicted ophthalmopathy. These predictions came a median roughly six months before onset.

There were TCR beta CDR3 regions amplified from RNA transcripts. The HTBI primer set drove a first-round RT-PCR of the TCR CDR3. Each CDR3 protein gets one entry after TCRdb re-called the multiplex PCR reads with MiXCR. The table lists 490,000 or so distinct CDR3 sequences, about 20% of them singletons, with roughly 49% in the top ten. The specimen was blood. The chain carries TRBV5-1 and TRBJ1-4, with TRBD1 as a possible D gene (5 bases). This receptor was taken from a woman in her 70s with Graves' ophthalmopathy. This CDR3 reads CASSLTGRDGEKLFF. The CDR3 nucleotides read TGCGCCAGCAGCTTGACGGGCAGGGATGGTGAAAAACTGTTTTTT. Together with reference TRBV5-1 and TRBJ1-4, the CDR3 gives the full variable domain: KAGVTQTPRYLIKTRGQQVTLSCSPISGHRSVSWYQQTPGQGLQFLFEYFSETQRNKGNFPGRFSGRQFSNSRSEMNVSTLELGDSALYLCASSLTGRDGEKLFFGSGTQLSVL.